What follows are 24 T cell receptor beta chains derived from one specimen sequenced in a study of tumor-infiltrating lymphocytes in primary liver carcinoma (dated by TCRdb to about 2017). Sequencing relied on an Illumina HiSeq 2500. TCRbeta-specific cDNA was reverse-transcribed from roughly 500 ng total RNA using a constant-region primer and ProtoScript II reverse transcriptase. Three nested multiplex PCR rounds, following a slightly modified ARM-PCR procedure, were used to build the TCRbeta libraries. Multiplex TRBV1-TRBV30 forward primers and a Cbeta reverse primer were used in the first two PCR rounds, each of which was run for approximately 9 cycles. TCRdb reprocessing: public reads trimmed at Q25 with fastp, clones called with MiXCR, in-frame beta chains kept. Each record represents a unique CDR3 protein, reported with the most common genes and DNA among its rows. This sample has 95,000 to 150,000 distinct CDR3 sequences in its table, and around 64% of those were observed once. The ten largest clonotypes hold around 8.4% of the sample.

Total RNA and DNA were co-extracted without cell sorting from about 19-30 mg of bulk tissue using the AllPrep DNA/RNA mini kit. The specimen was liver tumor tissue from sampling region 3. The cell subset or site label of this sample denotes: tumor region T3, left-lateral pole. The source is a woman aged 55-69 years with primary liver carcinoma and hepatitis B virus infection.

This clonotype was detected many times. This chain uses TRBV28 with TRBJ2-2; D unclear. This CDR3 is 13 amino acids long. Per germline, CDR1 MDHEN and CDR2 SYDVKM. V dropped 7 bases and J dropped 0 bases, with 6 bases sitting between them. CDR3 amino acids: CASMYTNTGELFF. The CDR3 bases are TGTGCCAGCATGTACACGAACACCGGGGAGCTGTTTTTT.

Notes on this clonotype: With a much larger clone just one base away, this may be a read error. This chain joins TRBV6-2 or TRBV6-3 and TRBJ2-5; TRBD1 is a possible D gene (8 bases). Germline-derived CDR1 and CDR2 are MNHEY and SVGEGT. This CDR3 has 16 residues. Trimming removed 2 bases at V and 1 base at J, with 14 bases between. The CDR3 loop is CASSYGAGQVQETQYF. DNA for the CDR3: TGTGCCAGCAGTTACGGAGCGGGACAGGTCCAAGAGACCCAGTACTTC.

Regarding this clonotype: Likely a read error: the CDR3 ends without its conserved phenylalanine or tryptophan. The limits of the CDR3 on the DNA are not certain, so only TCRdb's listed CDR3 is given. The rearrangement uses TRBV11-2 and TRBJ2-3; the table assigns TRBD2, which was not confirmed against the DNA. Germline V lookup: CDR1 SGHAT, CDR2 FQNNGV. The CDR3 region is 15 residues in length, termini included. The CDR3 spells CASSSGLAGPDTQNV.

With regard to this clonotype: A junction boundary mismatches the germline segment, possibly from a read error. The chain carries TRBV6-5 and TRBJ2-1; D is ambiguous. Germline V gene sequence: CDR1 MNHEY, CDR2 SVGAGI. The CDR3 runs 14 residues. CDR3: CASSYGRGYDEQFF. The CDR3 DNA sequence: TGTGCCAGTAGTTACGGGCGCGGCTACGATGAGCAGTTCTTC.

This chain links TRBV6-2 or TRBV6-3 with TRBJ2-1; D unresolved. Germline V gene data show CDR1 as MNHEY and CDR2 as SVGEGT. The CDR3 has 18 residues. The germline V and J ends were trimmed by 0 bases and 5 bases, with 20 bases remaining between them. The CDR3 spells CASSYSILRATRNNEQFF. DNA for the CDR3: TGTGCCAGCAGTTACTCGATACTAAGGGCTACACGTAACAATGAGCAGTTCTTC.

Turning to this clonotype: The CDR3 ends on some other residue instead of the conserved phenylalanine or tryptophan, so this is likely a read error. Because the CDR3's place on the DNA is in doubt, the DNA is left out and the CDR3 is given as listed by TCRdb. The chain recombines TRBV11-2 with TRBJ1-3; TRBD1 was called by the table and not checked on the DNA. Germline CDR1 and CDR2: SGHAT and FQNNGV. Inclusive of both ends, the CDR3 amounts to 13 amino acids. The CDR3 sequence is CAGRRTGLNTTYV.

V usage is TRBV28 and J usage is TRBJ2-1; 13 bases line up with TRBD2. The CDR3 spans 16 residues. Germline assignment: CDR1 MDHEN and CDR2 SYDVKM. J lost 10 bases, V lost 5 bases, and 11 bases had no gene match. The CDR3 nucleotides are TGTGCCAGCAGTCCGACCGGGACTAGCGGGGAGGGCGAGCAGTTCTTC. Amino acids: CASSPTGTSGEGEQFF.

The chain joins TRBV5-1 to TRBJ2-7, with TRBD2 matching over 9 bases. The J segment lost 4 bases and the V segment lost 0 bases, leaving 8 bases of the junction unmatched. Germline CDR1 reads SGHRS; CDR2 reads YFSETQ. There are 16 residues in the CDR3. The CDR3 DNA is TGCGCCAGCAGCTTGGCGGCGGGAGGGCCCGGGTACGAGCAGTACTTC. Translation: CASSLAAGGPGYEQYF.

This chain uses TRBV11-2 with TRBJ2-6; either TRBD1 or TRBD2 may fit D (5 bases each). The CDR3 extends over 18 amino acids. Trimming cost V 2 bases and J 6 bases, with 20 bases left between them. From germline, CDR1 is SGHAT and CDR2 FQNNGV. The CDR3 DNA reads as TGTGCCAGCAGCTTACCCCCCGGTGGGGGAGTTGAGGCCAACGTCCTGACTTTC. The encoded protein is CASSLPPGGGVEANVLTF.

About this clonotype: The missing conserved phenylalanine or tryptophan at the end of this CDR3 makes a read error likely. The chain uses TRBV4-1 and TRBJ2-1; TRBD2 aligns across 7 bases. This CDR3 contains 16 residues. J was trimmed by 11 bases and V by 0 bases; bases with no gene match: 13. Germline loops: CDR1 MGHRA, CDR2 YSYEKL. The CDR3 protein is CASSQDVGRESDKQFL. DNA for the CDR3: TGCGCCAGCAGCCAAGATGTAGGGCGGGAGTCCGATAAGCAGTTCCTC.

The table lists this clonotype with many counts. The chain employs TRBV29-1 and TRBJ1-1; D is uncertain. With 5 bases removed from V and 0 bases from J, the gap between germline ends came to 10 bases. The CDR3 contains 13 residues. Germline-derived CDR1 and CDR2 are SQVTM and ANQGSEA. The CDR3 region is CSVSAEVNTEAFF. The CDR3 DNA follows: TGCAGCGTTTCGGCAGAGGTGAACACTGAAGCTTTCTTT. The whole variable domain, remainder taken from reference TRBV29-1 and TRBJ1-1, is SAVISQKPSRDICQRGTSLTIQCQVDSQVTMMFWYRQQPGQSLTLIATANQGSEATYESGFVIDKFPISRPNLTFSTLTVSNMSPEDSSIYLCSVSAEVNTEAFFGQGTRLTVV.

The CDR3 coding sequence is TGTGCCAGCAGTTTAGCTGGAGAACGCTCCTACGAGCAGTACTTC. Translation: CASSLAGERSYEQYF. This chain links TRBV6-2 or TRBV6-3 with TRBJ2-7; D is unresolved. Germline V gives CDR1 MNHEY, CDR2 SVGEGT. CDR3 size: 15 residues. V was shortened by 4 bases and J by 0 bases, with 13 bases between the two germline ends.

This clonotype was picked up a small number of times. One base away lies a much larger clone, so this may be a sequencing read error. The rearrangement links TRBV6-5 to TRBJ2-5; D may be TRBD1 (6 bases). CDR3 length: 15 residues. Germline V CDR1 and CDR2: MNHEY, SVGAGI. CDR3: CANSYTRGPQETQYF. CDR3 DNA: TGTGCCAACAGTTACACCAGGGGACCCCAAGAGACCCAGTACTTC.

The chain links TRBV2 to TRBJ2-3, with D possibly being TRBD2 (6 bases). V gave up 8 bases and J gave up 4 bases, with 16 bases separating them. CDR1 is SNHLY, CDR2 FYNNEI, per germline. This CDR3 comprises 14 residues. The CDR3 reads CASGGWGTADTQYF. CDR3 bases: TGTGCCAGCGGGGGGTGGGGCACCGCAGATACGCAGTATTTT. Using reference TRBV2 and TRBJ2-3 for the parts outside the CDR3, the full variable domain is EPEVTQTPSHQVTQMGQEVILRCVPISNHLYFYWYRQILGQKVEFLVSFYNNEISEKSEIFDDQFSVERPDGSNFTLKIRSTKLEDSAMYFCASGGWGTADTQYFGPGTRLTVL.

The chain recombines TRBV12-3 or TRBV12-4 with TRBJ2-1; 7 positions match TRBD2. The CDR3 is made up of 17 amino acids. Losses at the gene ends were 4 bases for V and 0 bases for J; bases not matched to a gene: 9. The CDR3 is CASSSSTLASSYNEQFF. DNA of the CDR3: TGTGCCAGCAGTTCCTCCACACTAGCGAGCTCCTACAATGAGCAGTTCTTC.

CDR3 sequence (DNA): TGTGCCAGCAGCCCCCAAGCGAGGAATGAGCAGTTCTTC. Amino acids: CASSPQARNEQFF. The rearrangement joins TRBV7-2 to TRBJ2-1; D gene unclear. Trimming stripped 5 bases from V and 7 bases from J, with 12 bases between. This CDR3 has 13 residues. CDR1 is SGHTA, CDR2 FQGNSA, per germline.

V gene TRBV11-3 combines with J gene TRBJ2-7, with D possibly matching TRBD1 (6 bases). Trimming removed 5 bases from V and 4 bases from J, with 15 bases in between. Germline CDR1 reads SGHNT; CDR2 reads YENEEA. The CDR3 runs 14 residues. As DNA, the CDR3 is TGTGCCAGCAGCCCGTGCAGGGGCGTGTACGAGCAGTACTTC. It yields the protein CASSPCRGVYEQYF.

Remarks on this clonotype: A much larger clone is a single base away; this may be a read error. The chain employs TRBV12-3 or TRBV12-4 and TRBJ2-1; TRBD1 might be the D (6 bases). The CDR3 covers 14 residues. With 8 bases removed from V and 10 bases from J, the gap between germline ends came to 21 bases. The CDR3 sequence is CASRRDMILYEQFF. As DNA, the CDR3 is TGTGCCAGCCGACGGGACATGATACTATACGAGCAGTTCTTC.

V and J are TRBV28 and TRBJ2-3; D is uncertain. V was pared by 3 bases and J by 5 bases, with 12 bases between. There are 14 residues in the CDR3. Germline V gene lookup returns CDR1 MDHEN and CDR2 SYDVKM. The chain's CDR3 is CASSFVDHIDTQYF. In nucleotides, the CDR3 is TGTGCCAGCAGTTTTGTGGATCACATAGATACGCAGTATTTT.

This clonotype was recorded only once. One end of the junction does not line up with germline, which may come from a read error. V gene TRBV11-2 combines with J gene TRBJ2-3; possible D gene TRBD2, 5 bases. The CDR3 has 17 amino acids. The germline V gene encodes CDR1 SGHAT and CDR2 FQNNGV. The DNA for the CDR3 is TGTGCCAGCGGCTTACGTCTCGTCACGGGGTACACTGATACGCAGTATTTT. It codes for CASGLRLVTGYTDTQYF.

This clonotype showed up just a few times. V gene TRBV28 combines with J gene TRBJ2-7; either TRBD1 or TRBD2 may fit D (5 bases each). The CDR3 sequence is 15 residues long. Trimming took off 6 bases at V and 2 bases at J, with 17 bases between the two ends. Germline lookup yields CDR1 MDHEN and CDR2 SYDVKM. The CDR3 sequence: CASRLTGTGTYEQYF. The CDR3 nucleotides read TGTGCCAGCAGATTAACCGGGACGGGAACCTACGAGCAGTACTTC.

Turning to this clonotype: Here the CDR3 omits its conserved ending phenylalanine or tryptophan, so a read error is the likely source. This chain links TRBV24-1 with TRBJ2-5; D remains unclear. Near its end, the DNA agrees better with TRBJ2-1, so the J call may be wrong. The CDR3 spans 14 residues. CDR1 and CDR2 (germline): KGHDR, SFDVKD. CDR3 in amino acids: CATSDSSGRNEQFL. The CDR3 nucleotides read TGTGCCACCAGTGATTCTAGTGGCCGCAATGAGCAGTTCCTC.

Comment on this clonotype: The junction and the germline gene differ at one end; a read error may be behind it. The chain carries TRBV4-1 and TRBJ2-6; a possible D gene is TRBD1 (5 bases). The CDR3 length is 17 residues. The germline gives CDR1 MGHRA, CDR2 YSYEKL. Here the CDR3 reads CACSHEPQGSGASVLTF. CDR3 DNA: TGCGCCTGCAGCCATGAGCCACAAGGCTCTGGGGCCAGCGTCCTGACTTTC.

The chain recombines TRBV7-9 with TRBJ2-1; possibly TRBD1 or TRBD2 for D (5 bases each). The CDR3 totals 15 residues. Germline assignment: CDR1 SEHNR and CDR2 FQNEAQ (reference sequence). V was cut by 5 bases and J by 9 bases, with 20 bases left in between. CDR3 loop: CASSHLALGAAEQFF. As DNA, the CDR3 is TGTGCCAGCAGCCACTTGGCTCTCGGGGCGGCTGAGCAGTTCTTC.